Below, 28 T cell receptor beta chains from the same sample are listed, as sequenced in a study of graft-versus-host responses after intestinal transplantation. Measured with immunoSEQ multiplex PCR; TCRdb has only the in-frame clones, and not every one. This sample yields tens of thousands of clones, of which around 80% are seen a single time; 0.93% belongs to the top ten. Antigens of these TCRs are unknown. Here the sequenced sample was unstimulated CD8+ T cells sorted from spleen or lymph node cells, taken before transplant. These receptors were obtained from a human donor who was the organ donor for an intestinal transplant.

The rearrangement uses TRBV5-8 and TRBJ2-1, with 8 positions matching TRBD2. The V segment lost 0 bases and the J segment 3 bases; nucleotides outside the gene matches: 11. CDR3 length equals 18 residues. Germline V gives CDR1 SGHTS, CDR2 YDEGEE. The CDR3 here is CASSLVASGLPFYNEQFF. The CDR3 nucleotides are TGTGCCAGCAGCTTGGTCGCTAGCGGGTTACCCTTCTACAATGAGCAGTTCTTC.

The CDR3 DNA follows: TGTGCCAGCAGTGAAGGAGGGTTTGAGTCAGATACGCAGTATTTT. This sequence encodes CASSEGGFESDTQYF. This chain connects TRBV6-1 to TRBJ2-3; D is possibly TRBD2 (5 bases). Between the trimmed V and J ends, which lost 1 base and 4 bases, there was a span of 12 bases. The CDR3 is made up of 15 amino acids. CDR1 MNHNS and CDR2 SASEGT come from the germline V gene.

The rearrangement joins TRBV7-2 to TRBJ1-6; the D is unclear. The CDR3 extends over 15 amino acids. In germline, CDR1 is SGHTA, CDR2 FQGNSA. V was shortened by 1 base and J by 6 bases, with 10 bases between the two germline ends. Here the CDR3 reads CASSLVGSVNSPLHF. The CDR3 region has the DNA TGTGCCAGCAGCTTAGTTGGGAGCGTTAATTCACCCCTCCACTTT.

As DNA, the CDR3 is TGTGCCAGCAGCTCCCCAGGGGTCGAGCAGTACTTC. Amino acid sequence: CASSSPGVEQYF. The chain uses TRBV5-8 and TRBJ2-7; TRBD1 is a possible D gene (6 bases). Germline V gene lookup returns CDR1 SGHTS and CDR2 YDEGEE. V was pared by 3 bases and J by 6 bases, with 10 bases between. The CDR3 has 12 residues.

CDR3 bases: TGTGCCAGCGGGGTTAGCAATCAGCCCCAGCATTTT. It yields the protein CASGVSNQPQHF. The chain recombines TRBV27 with TRBJ1-5, with no clear D. Deletions cut 8 bases from V and 0 bases from J, with 5 bases between. This CDR3 region has 12 residues. Germline V gives CDR1 MNHEY, CDR2 SMNVEV (reference sequence).

The V gene is TRBV7-9, the J gene TRBJ2-7; the match to TRBD1 covers 11 bases. The CDR3 is made up of 16 amino acids. Germline lookup yields CDR1 SEHNR and CDR2 FQNEAQ (reference sequence). V dropped 5 bases and J dropped 0; count of bases not matched to a gene: 6. The chain's CDR3 is CASSRTGTGGSYEQYF. The CDR3 nucleotides read TGTGCCAGCAGCCGGACCGGGACAGGGGGCTCCTACGAGCAGTACTTC.

The chain is built from TRBV5-6 and TRBJ2-3; no definite D call. V gave up 3 bases and J gave up 2 bases, with 4 bases separating them. Germline assignment: CDR1 SGHDT and CDR2 YYEEEE. The CDR3 is 12 amino acids. CDR3 region: CASSYTTDTQYF. The CDR3 bases are TGTGCCAGCAGCTACACCACAGATACGCAGTATTTT.

The rearrangement joins TRBV6-4 to TRBJ2-3, with 7 nucleotides matching TRBD2. The CDR3 contains 14 residues. Trimming at V came to 0 bases and at J to 3 bases, leaving 0 bases not matched to a gene. Looked up from germline, CDR1 is MRHNA and CDR2 is SNTAGT. The CDR3 DNA is TGTGCCAGCAGTGACTCGCGGGAGACAGATACGCAGTATTTT. Translated: CASSDSRETDTQYF.

This clone was counted a single time. This sequence joins TRBV27 and TRBJ2-1; D is possibly TRBD2 (6 bases). The length of the CDR3 is 13 residues. The germline V gene has CDR1 MNHEY and CDR2 SMNVEV (reference sequence). The V gene lost 3 bases and the J gene lost 3 bases, with 6 bases spanning the gap. The CDR3 loop is CASSFGGYNEQFF. CDR3 DNA sequence: TGTGCCAGCAGTTTCGGGGGCTACAATGAGCAGTTCTTC.

The gene calls are TRBV7-9 and TRBJ1-2, with a weak D call TRBD1 (5 bases). The CDR3 has 14 amino acids. The V and J ends lost 0 bases and 5 bases respectively, with 10 bases between them. Germline V gives CDR1 SEHNR, CDR2 FQNEAQ (reference sequence). For the CDR3, the DNA is TGTGCCAGCAGCTTAGCGGGGGGAATTTATGGCTACACCTTC. Its translation is CASSLAGGIYGYTF.

In this sample, this clone turned up once. V and J are TRBV11-3 and TRBJ2-1; 13 positions match TRBD2. This CDR3 contains 14 residues. The junction had 2 bases not matched to a gene; V was cut back by 8 bases and J by 4 bases. From germline, CDR1 is SGHNT and CDR2 YENEEA. The CDR3 loop is CASRTSGGYNEQFF. As DNA, the CDR3 is TGTGCCAGCCGGACTAGCGGGGGTTACAATGAGCAGTTCTTC. Drawing the rest from reference TRBV11-3 and TRBJ2-1, the complete variable domain is EAGVVQSPRYKIIEKKQPVAFWCNPISGHNTLYWYLQNLGQGPELLIRYENEEAVDDSQLPKDRFSAERLKGVDSTLKIQPAELGDSAVYLCASRTSGGYNEQFFGPGTRLTVL.

The chain couples TRBV4-2 to TRBJ1-2; D is unclear. This CDR3 is built from 14 residues. The germline V gene encodes CDR1 LGHNA and CDR2 YNFKEQ. The V end lost 3 bases, the J end lost 1 base, and 9 bases lay between the germline ends. The CDR3 DNA sequence: TGTGCCAGCAGCCACATGAGGGATAACTATGGCTACACCTTC. This encodes CASSHMRDNYGYTF.

The gene calls are TRBV4-1 and TRBJ1-1; a weak D match, TRBD1 (6 bases). CDR1 and CDR2 (germline): MGHRA, YSYEKL. V lost 4 bases and J 6 bases, leaving 18 bases between the germline ends. The CDR3 totals 15 residues. The CDR3 reads CASSPGSLGGSEAFF. The CDR3 DNA reads as TGCGCCAGCAGCCCCGGGTCCCTAGGGGGGTCTGAAGCTTTCTTT.

The rearrangement uses TRBV5-8 and TRBJ2-7; D call uncertain. The germline V gene encodes CDR1 SGHTS and CDR2 YDEGEE. Trimming took off 0 bases at V and 3 bases at J, with 13 bases between the two ends. There are 15 residues in the CDR3. The CDR3 DNA is TGTGCCAGCAGCTTGGTCTCTTTATCGGTCTACGAGCAGTACTTC. As protein: CASSLVSLSVYEQYF.

The chain is built from TRBV28 and TRBJ1-2; D is ambiguous. V was clipped by 3 bases and J by 0 bases, with 5 bases between them. Germline CDR1 is MDHEN and CDR2 is SYDVKM. The CDR3 covers 13 residues. CDR3 nucleotide sequence: TGTGCCAGCAGTTTCGGGTCTAACTATGGCTACACCTTC. The encoded protein is CASSFGSNYGYTF.

The V call is TRBV18, the J call TRBJ2-4; TRBD2 is a possible D gene (7 bases). The germline V gene has CDR1 KGHSH and CDR2 LQKENI. The CDR3 sequence is 16 residues long. The V end was cut by 5 bases, the J end by 3 bases, with 17 bases between. The CDR3 coding sequence is TGTGCCAGCTCAGCCGGGGGGCAAGGACACAAAAACATTCAGTACTTC. Translating gives CASSAGGQGHKNIQYF.

The genes are TRBV13 and TRBJ1-2; TRBD1 agrees at 7 bases. The length of the CDR3 is 17 residues. Germline V lookup: CDR1 PRHDT, CDR2 FYEKMQ (reference sequence). The V gene end was trimmed by 2 bases and the J gene end by 3 bases; junction bases not matched to a gene: 12. CDR3 sequence reads: CASSLFTRDSGDYGYTF. Here the CDR3 DNA reads TGTGCCAGCAGCTTATTTACCCGGGACAGCGGAGACTATGGCTACACCTTC.

This clone was counted a single time. The chain joins TRBV27 to TRBJ2-3; the D is unclear. Per germline, CDR1 MNHEY and CDR2 SMNVEV (reference sequence). This CDR3 comprises 13 residues. V lost 2 bases to trimming and J lost 2 bases, with 5 bases between them. The CDR3 region is CASSLTPTDTQYF. CDR3 DNA sequence: TGTGCCAGCAGTTTAACCCCCACAGATACGCAGTATTTT.

This clone showed up just a few times. This sequence joins TRBV28 and TRBJ1-2; D perhaps matches TRBD1 (6 bases). The CDR3 is made up of 15 amino acids. Germline V lookup: CDR1 MDHEN, CDR2 SYDVKM. V was trimmed by 6 bases and J by 7 bases, leaving 21 bases between them. The CDR3 loop reads CASSSLIGGHGGYTF. DNA for the CDR3: TGTGCCAGCAGCTCTCTGATCGGGGGGCACGGTGGCTACACCTTC.

The chain carries TRBV19 and TRBJ2-7; D perhaps matches TRBD1 (5 bases). The germline gives CDR1 LNHDA, CDR2 SQIVND (reference sequence). The CDR3 loop spans 14 amino acids. Trimming shortened V by 2 bases and J by 2 bases, and 10 bases separated the two germline ends. CDR3 in DNA: TGTGCCAGTAGTATATCCGGCAGGGCCTACGAGCAGTACTTC. As protein: CASSISGRAYEQYF.

The rearrangement uses TRBV7-8 and TRBJ2-1; 7 bases are shared with TRBD1. Germline-derived CDR1 and CDR2 are SGHVS and FQNEAQ. Trimming cost V 5 bases and J 7 bases; bases outside gene matches: 5. The CDR3 has 13 amino acids. This CDR3 is CASSLTGLNEQFF. The CDR3 nucleotides are TGTGCCAGCAGCCTGACAGGGTTGAATGAGCAGTTCTTC.

The gene calls are TRBV25-1 and TRBJ1-5; 7 bases map to TRBD1. CDR1 and CDR2 (germline): MGHDK, SYGVNS. V lost 4 bases to trimming and J lost 5 bases; unmatched junction nucleotides: 5. The CDR3 covers 14 residues. The CDR3: CASSGQGGYQPQHF. The CDR3 DNA reads TGTGCCAGCAGTGGACAGGGTGGTTATCAGCCCCAGCATTTT.

The V call is TRBV19, the J call TRBJ1-5; TRBD1 might be the D (5 bases). From germline, CDR1 is LNHDA and CDR2 SQIVND (reference sequence). V was shortened by 7 bases and J by 4 bases, with 14 bases between the two germline ends. The CDR3 spans 14 residues. The chain's CDR3 is CASTPGGPNQPQHF. CDR3 DNA sequence: TGTGCCAGTACCCCGGGGGGTCCTAATCAGCCCCAGCATTTT.

This chain connects TRBV4-1 to TRBJ1-1; D unclear. The CDR3 loop spans 15 amino acids. Germline CDR1 and CDR2: MGHRA and YSYEKL. V shed 1 base and J shed 6 bases, with 15 bases lying between them. CDR3 in amino acids: CASSQGRTGLPEAFF. DNA of the CDR3: TGCGCCAGCAGCCAAGGAAGGACGGGCCTACCTGAAGCTTTCTTT.

V is TRBV7-9 and J is TRBJ2-7; D gene unclear. Germline values: CDR1 SEHNR, CDR2 FQNEAQ (reference sequence). CDR3 size: 13 residues. The ends were cut back, 4 bases at V and 4 bases at J, with 11 bases in the middle. The CDR3 sequence is CASSSTASYEQYF. In nucleotides, the CDR3 is TGTGCCAGCAGCTCCACAGCATCGTACGAGCAGTACTTC. Complete variable domain (other parts from reference TRBV7-9 and TRBJ2-7): DTGVSQNPRHKITKRGQNVTFRCDPISEHNRLYWYRQTLGQGPEFLTYFQNEAQLEKSRLLSDRFSAERPKGSFSTLEIQRTEQGDSAMYLCASSSTASYEQYFGPGTRLTVT.

The V and J genes are TRBV29-1 and TRBJ2-1, with TRBD2 matching over 9 bases. The V and J ends lost 2 bases and 0 bases, in that order; junction bases with no gene match: 2. The CDR3 runs 15 residues. Germline V lookup: CDR1 SQVTM, CDR2 ANQGSEA. This chain's CDR3 is CSVEWREGSYNEQFF. The CDR3, as DNA: TGCAGCGTTGAATGGCGGGAGGGCTCCTACAATGAGCAGTTCTTC.

This chain uses TRBV27 with TRBJ2-2, with 10 bases fitting TRBD2. CDR3 length: 18 residues. Looked up from germline, CDR1 is MNHEY and CDR2 is SMNVEV (reference sequence). The V segment lost 8 bases and the J segment 2 bases; nucleotides outside the gene matches: 14. The CDR3 nucleotides are TGTGCCAGCGCACCCGGGCTAGCGGGGGCCTTAAACACCGGGGAGCTGTTTTTT. Encoded protein: CASAPGLAGALNTGELFF.

J is TRBJ2-7 and V is TRBV2; no reliable D call. Per germline, CDR1 SNHLY and CDR2 FYNNEI. V gave up 3 bases and J gave up 2 bases, with 11 bases separating them. There are 14 residues in the CDR3. Here the CDR3 DNA reads TGTGCCAGCAGTGAGGCAACCCTAGCCTACGAGCAGTACTTC. This gives the protein CASSEATLAYEQYF.